The 21 T cell receptor beta chains below were found in one sample sequenced in a study of long-term antiretroviral therapy in people with HIV. They ran version v3.0 of the immunoSEQ assay at survey level. Assay: immunoSEQ multiplex PCR; the TCRdb copy retains only in-frame clones and omits some. The sample records roughly 15,000 clones, about 86% being singletons. This sample comprised unsorted PBMCs, obtained more than 2.2 years before starting antiretroviral therapy. Source of these receptors: a woman younger than 45 with HIV.

The DNA for the CDR3 is TGTGCCTGGAGTGAGCAAGATACGCAGTATTTT. It translates to CAWSEQDTQYF. The chain has TRBV30 and TRBJ2-3; D remains unclear. The length of the CDR3 is 11 residues. Germline assignment: CDR1 GTSNPN and CDR2 SVGIG (reference sequence). Trimming stripped 1 base from V and 5 bases from J, with 4 bases between. Based on the CDR3 plus reference TRBV30 and TRBJ2-3, the full variable domain is SQTIHQWPATLVQPVGSPLSLECTVEGTSNPNLYWYRQAAGRGLQLLFYSVGIGQISSEVPQNLSASRPQDRQFILSSKKLLLSDSGFYLCAWSEQDTQYFGPGTRLTVL.

The chain joins TRBV2 to TRBJ2-2; no clear D gene. V was trimmed by 1 base and J by 2 bases, leaving 8 bases between them. CDR1 is SNHLY and CDR2 is FYNNEI in the germline V gene. The CDR3 is made up of 15 amino acids. In DNA, the CDR3 is TGTGCCAGCAGTGAAGACGGTGGAAACACCGGGGAGCTGTTTTTT. Protein: CASSEDGGNTGELFF.

The V gene is TRBV7-9, the J gene TRBJ2-7, with unresolved D. Trimming removed 4 bases at V and 3 bases at J, with 10 bases between. Germline lookup yields CDR1 SEHNR and CDR2 FQNEAQ (reference sequence). The CDR3 totals 13 residues. The chain's CDR3 is CASSSGGNYEQYF. For the CDR3, the DNA is TGTGCCAGCAGCTCGGGCGGCAACTACGAGCAGTACTTC. Combining the CDR3 with reference TRBV7-9 and TRBJ2-7 gives the whole variable domain DTGVSQNPRHKITKRGQNVTFRCDPISEHNRLYWYRQTLGQGPEFLTYFQNEAQLEKSRLLSDRFSAERPKGSFSTLEIQRTEQGDSAMYLCASSSGGNYEQYFGPGTRLTVT.

The chain links TRBV29-1 to TRBJ2-2; D is ambiguous. Germline V gene data show CDR1 as SQVTM and CDR2 as ANQGSEA. V dropped 4 bases and J dropped 0 bases, with 12 bases sitting between them. The length of the CDR3 is 15 residues. DNA for the CDR3: TGCAGCGTTGTCCTTAATGGGGCGAACACCGGGGAGCTGTTTTTT. Translation: CSVVLNGANTGELFF.

The chain carries TRBV14 and TRBJ1-2, with D uncertain. Germline values: CDR1 SGHDN, CDR2 FVKESK. Trimming took 0 bases from V and 4 from J, leaving 12 bases between them. This CDR3 contains 15 residues. CDR3 coding DNA: TGTGCCAGCAGCCAAGATCTAAAGGCAGCCTATGGCTACACCTTC. Translated: CASSQDLKAAYGYTF. Drawing the rest from reference TRBV14 and TRBJ1-2, the complete variable domain is EAGVTQFPSHSVIEKGQTVTLRCDPISGHDNLYWYRRVMGKEIKFLLHFVKESKQDESGMPNNRFLAERTGGTYSTLKVQPAELEDSGVYFCASSQDLKAAYGYTFGSGTRLTVV.

The CDR3 spells CASSMTSGGGELFF. The CDR3, as DNA: TGTGCCAGCAGCATGACTAGCGGGGGCGGGGAGCTGTTTTTT. V gene TRBV7-3 combines with J gene TRBJ2-2; TRBD2 matches at 12 bases. The CDR3 spans 14 residues. CDR1 and CDR2 from the germline V gene are SGHTA and FQGTGA. V gave up 5 bases and J gave up 7 bases; unmatched junction bases: 2.

The V gene is TRBV6-5, the J gene TRBJ2-5; 9 nucleotides agree with TRBD2. CDR1 and CDR2 (germline): MNHEY, SVGAGI. The CDR3 spans 15 residues. Trimming cost V 3 bases and J 2 bases; bases outside gene matches: 4. The CDR3 DNA follows: TGTGCCAGCAGTTATGGGGCGGGGGGGCAAGAGACCCAGTACTTC. It encodes CASSYGAGGQETQYF.

This clone has just a few counts. This chain connects TRBV6-6 to TRBJ1-6; the match to TRBD1 covers 12 bases. This CDR3 comprises 16 residues. The trim removed 5 bases at V and 5 bases at J, leaving 4 bases unmatched. Germline loops: CDR1 MNHNY, CDR2 SVGAGI (reference sequence). CDR3: CASSGTGGTNNSPLHF. CDR3 DNA sequence: TGTGCCAGCAGTGGGACAGGGGGCACGAATAATTCACCCCTCCACTTT.

This chain connects TRBV7-2 to TRBJ2-3; D unclear. CDR3 length: 14 amino acids. Trimming pared 1 base from V and 6 bases from J, leaving 11 bases between. Looked up from germline, CDR1 is SGHTA and CDR2 is FQGNSA. The CDR3 sequence: CASSLGNQVDTQYF. The CDR3 nucleotides are TGTGCCAGCAGCTTAGGTAACCAGGTGGATACGCAGTATTTT.

The V gene is TRBV11-2, the J gene TRBJ1-3; possible D gene TRBD1, 5 bases. Trimming left V 5 bases short and J 9 bases short, with 20 bases between. Per the germline V gene, CDR1 is SGHAT and CDR2 is FQNNGV. The CDR3 is 15 residues long. The CDR3 is CASSPSTGGQGTIYF. The CDR3 bases are TGTGCCAGCAGCCCCTCGACGGGCGGGCAGGGCACCATATATTTT.

This chain connects TRBV5-6 to TRBJ2-4; D is perhaps TRBD1 (7 bases). This CDR3 is 14 amino acids long. CDR1 SGHDT and CDR2 YYEEEE come from the germline V gene. V was trimmed by 3 bases and J by 4 bases, leaving 11 bases between them. Written as DNA, the CDR3 is TGTGCCAGCAGCTCACAGGGGAGGAAAAACATTCAGTACTTC. This translates into CASSSQGRKNIQYF.

This chain connects TRBV10-3 to TRBJ2-7, with D unclear. V shed 0 bases and J shed 6 bases, with 12 bases lying between them. Germline CDR1 and CDR2: ENHRY and SYGVKD. CDR3 length: 14 amino acids. The CDR3 DNA follows: TGTGCCATCAGTGAGTCTGCCACGTTAGGCGAGCAGTACTTC. It codes for CAISESATLGEQYF.

The chain combines TRBV18 with TRBJ1-1, with D perhaps TRBD1 (6 bases). This CDR3 has 15 residues. From germline, CDR1 is KGHSH and CDR2 LQKENI. V lost 0 bases and J 3 bases, leaving 11 bases between the germline ends. Here the CDR3 DNA reads TGTGCCAGCTCACCACCGTGGCAGGGGTACACTGAAGCTTTCTTT. Encoded protein: CASSPPWQGYTEAFF.

The chain joins TRBV19 to TRBJ1-5; TRBD1 is a possible D gene (6 bases). CDR3 length: 15 amino acids. Trimming cost V 6 bases and J 4 bases, with 16 bases left between them. Looked up from germline, CDR1 is LNHDA and CDR2 is SQIVND (reference sequence). This CDR3 reads CASSVKDSSNQPQHF. In nucleotides, the CDR3 is TGTGCCAGTAGCGTAAAGGACAGTTCGAATCAGCCCCAGCATTTT.

This clone was observed a handful of times. The chain recombines TRBV13 with TRBJ1-3; D gene ambiguous. CDR1 PRHDT and CDR2 FYEKMQ come from the germline V gene (reference sequence). The germline V and J ends were trimmed by 1 base and 2 bases, with 15 bases remaining between them. The CDR3 covers 17 residues. The CDR3 DNA is TGTGCCAGCAGCTTAGTAGCGGGGAGAGAACCTGGAAACACCATATATTTT. This codes for CASSLVAGREPGNTIYF.

This clone is deemed medium-sized (0.01 to 0.1%). The sample contains more than one DNA sequence encoding this CDR3. The chain recombines TRBV5-1 with TRBJ1-5, with D uncertain. Trimming took 4 bases from V and 5 from J, leaving 10 bases between them. CDR1 is SGHRS, CDR2 YFSETQ, per germline. The CDR3 runs 13 residues. CDR3 nucleotide sequence: TGCGCCAGCAGCCCCGCTGGCGATCAGCCCCAGCATTTT. This codes for CASSPAGDQPQHF.

This chain joins TRBV18 and TRBJ1-5; a weak D match, TRBD1 (6 bases). Germline lookup yields CDR1 KGHSH and CDR2 LQKENI. The CDR3 loop spans 15 amino acids. Trimming shortened V by 2 bases and J by 5 bases, and 13 bases separated the two germline ends. As DNA, the CDR3 is TGTGCCAGCTCACCAATCGCAGGGGCGGATCAGCCCCAGCATTTT. Encoded protein: CASSPIAGADQPQHF.

This clone appeared a single time. This rearrangement joins TRBV7-2 to TRBJ2-2; 7 nucleotides match TRBD1. The J segment lost 4 bases and the V segment lost 1 base, leaving 6 bases of the junction unmatched. Per the germline V gene, CDR1 is SGHTA and CDR2 is FQGNSA. The CDR3 consists of 16 residues. Here the CDR3 DNA reads TGTGCCAGCAGCTTAGACGGACAGGTACTCACCGGGGAGCTGTTTTTT. Encoded protein: CASSLDGQVLTGELFF.

The gene calls are TRBV19 and TRBJ1-1; 8 bases fit TRBD1. V shed 5 bases and J 0 bases; nucleotides not matched to a gene: 17. Germline CDR1 LNHDA, CDR2 SQIVND (reference sequence). This CDR3 spans 19 amino acids. CDR3 region: CASSPRSLHRQGMNTEAFF. CDR3 DNA: TGTGCCAGTAGTCCCCGATCACTTCACAGACAGGGGATGAACACTGAAGCTTTCTTT.

The chain recombines TRBV4-3 with TRBJ2-7, with 9 bases aligning to TRBD2. The ends lost 0 bases at V and 4 bases at J; junction bases unmatched: 4. The CDR3 is made up of 15 amino acids. Germline CDR1 LGHNA, CDR2 YSLEER. CDR3 region: CASSQESLAGYEQYF. For the CDR3, the DNA is TGCGCCAGCAGCCAAGAAAGCCTAGCGGGGTACGAGCAGTACTTC.

The genes are TRBV27 and TRBJ2-7, with D tentatively TRBD1 (5 bases). CDR3 length: 14 amino acids. Trimming left V 2 bases short and J 2 bases short, with 10 bases between. The germline V gene encodes CDR1 MNHEY and CDR2 SMNVEV (reference sequence). Here the CDR3 reads CASSLGAVPYEQYF. The DNA of the CDR3 is TGTGCCAGCAGTTTAGGGGCAGTCCCCTACGAGCAGTACTTC.